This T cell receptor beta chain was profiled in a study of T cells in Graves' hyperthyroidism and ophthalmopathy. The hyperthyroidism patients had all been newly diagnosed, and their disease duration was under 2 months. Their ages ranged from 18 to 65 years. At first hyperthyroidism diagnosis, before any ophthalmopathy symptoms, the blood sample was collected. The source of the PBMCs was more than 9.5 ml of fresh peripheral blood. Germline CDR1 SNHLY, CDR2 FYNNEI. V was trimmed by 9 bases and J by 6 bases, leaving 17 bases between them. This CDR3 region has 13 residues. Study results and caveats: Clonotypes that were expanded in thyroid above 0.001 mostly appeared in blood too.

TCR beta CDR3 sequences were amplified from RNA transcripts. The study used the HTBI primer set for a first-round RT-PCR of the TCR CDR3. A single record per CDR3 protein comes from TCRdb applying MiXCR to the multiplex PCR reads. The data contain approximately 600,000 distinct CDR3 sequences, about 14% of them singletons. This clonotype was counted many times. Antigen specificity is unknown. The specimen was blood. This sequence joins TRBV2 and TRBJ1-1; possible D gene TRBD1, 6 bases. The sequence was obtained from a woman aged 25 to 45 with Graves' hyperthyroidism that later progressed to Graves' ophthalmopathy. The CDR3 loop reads CASTVWGAAEAFF. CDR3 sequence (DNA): TGTGCCAGTACTGTTTGGGGGGCCGCTGAAGCTTTCTTT.